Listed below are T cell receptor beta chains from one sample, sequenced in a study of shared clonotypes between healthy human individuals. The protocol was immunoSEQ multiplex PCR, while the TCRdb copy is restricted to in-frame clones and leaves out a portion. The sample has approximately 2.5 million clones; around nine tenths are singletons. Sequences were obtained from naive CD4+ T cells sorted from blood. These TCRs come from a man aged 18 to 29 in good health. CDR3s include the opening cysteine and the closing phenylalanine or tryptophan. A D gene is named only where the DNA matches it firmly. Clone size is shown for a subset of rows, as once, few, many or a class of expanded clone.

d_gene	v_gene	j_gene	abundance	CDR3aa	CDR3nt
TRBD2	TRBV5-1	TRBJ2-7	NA	CASSLEAGVSEQYF	TGCGCCAGCAGTCTAGAAGCGGGAGTCTCTGAGCAGTACTTC
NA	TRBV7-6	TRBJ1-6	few	CASSSPGRPIHF	TGTGCCAGCAGCTCACCGGGACGTCCGATCCACTTT
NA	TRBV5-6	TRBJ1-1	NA	CASSLPGTLNTEAFF	TGTGCCAGCAGCCTACCCGGGACACTCAACACTGAAGCTTTCTTT
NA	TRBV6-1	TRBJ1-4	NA	CASSGPSSTNEKLFF	TGTGCCAGCAGTGGCCCTTCCTCAACTAATGAAAAACTGTTTTTT
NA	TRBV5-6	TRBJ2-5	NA	CASSLAGTKKAETQYF	TGTGCCAGCAGCTTGGCTGGGACCAAGAAGGCGGAGACCCAGTACTTC
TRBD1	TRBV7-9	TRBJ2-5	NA	CASSFQAGGAETQYF	TGTGCCAGCAGCTTTCAGGCAGGGGGCGCGGAGACCCAGTACTTC
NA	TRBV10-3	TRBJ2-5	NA	CAISAGQKETQYF	TGTGCCATCAGTGCTGGACAGAAAGAGACCCAGTACTTC
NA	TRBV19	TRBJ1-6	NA	CASSFDRSSYNSPLHF	TGTGCCAGTAGTTTTGACAGGAGCTCCTATAATTCACCCCTCCACTTT
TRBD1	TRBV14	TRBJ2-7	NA	CASSQGAGGNYEQYF	TGTGCCAGCAGCCAAGGAGCAGGGGGAAACTACGAGCAGTACTTC
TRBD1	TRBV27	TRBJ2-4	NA	CASSRQGLAKNIQYF	TGTGCCAGCAGCCGACAGGGCTTAGCCAAAAACATTCAGTACTTC
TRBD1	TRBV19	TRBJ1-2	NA	CASSPEGRTGTYTF	TGTGCCAGTAGTCCGGAGGGACGGACAGGGACCTACACCTTC
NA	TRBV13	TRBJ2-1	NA	CASSLEGLNEQFF	TGTGCCAGCAGCTTAGAAGGCCTAAATGAGCAGTTCTTC
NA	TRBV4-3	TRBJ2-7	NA	CASSQVLQWVGEQYF	TGCGCCAGCAGCCAAGTTCTACAGTGGGTGGGAGAGCAGTACTTC
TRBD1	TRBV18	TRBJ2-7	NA	CASSTWDRDYEQYF	TGTGCCAGCTCTACTTGGGACAGAGACTACGAGCAGTACTTC
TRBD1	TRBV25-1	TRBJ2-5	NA	CASSERTGPETQYF	TGTGCCAGCAGTGAAAGGACAGGGCCGGAGACCCAGTACTTC